These T cell receptor beta chains were read from a single sample in a study of T-cell reconstitution after alpha-beta-depleted transplantation in children. TCRdb reprocessed the PCR reads via MiXCR and lists one record per CDR3 protein. The sample includes over 400,000 distinct CDR3 sequences, approximately 41% of them seen just once. The sequences come from PBMCs, collected before TCRalphabeta/CD19-depleted stem cell transplant. The receptor source for this set is a girl aged 2-9 years with aplastic anemia, due to receive a stem cell transplant. CDR3s include the opening cysteine and the closing phenylalanine or tryptophan. The order of the fields is J gene, CDR3 length, V gene, D gene, clone size, CDR3 protein, CDR3 DNA. A D gene is named only where the DNA matches it firmly. Some rows have no size entry. The others give once, few or many, or a class for an expanded clone.

j_gene: TRBJ2-7
len: 12
v_gene: TRBV5-8
d_gene: -
abundance: -
CDR3aa: CASSLLAWEQYF
CDR3nt: TGTGCCAGCAGCTTGTTGGCGTGGGAGCAGTACTTC

j_gene: TRBJ2-5
len: 14
v_gene: TRBV20-1
d_gene: TRBD1
abundance: few
CDR3aa: CSVGRGQGQETQYF
CDR3nt: TGCAGTGTTGGCCGGGGACAGGGACAAGAGACCCAGTACTTC

j_gene: TRBJ1-1
len: 13
v_gene: TRBV12-3/TRBV12-4
d_gene: -
abundance: few
CDR3aa: CASSTKGNTEAFF
CDR3nt: TGTGCCAGCAGCACTAAGGGGAACACTGAAGCTTTCTTT

j_gene: TRBJ2-3
len: 13
v_gene: TRBV28
d_gene: -
abundance: -
CDR3aa: CASSPFVGDTQYF
CDR3nt: TGTGCCAGCAGCCCCTTCGTTGGTGATACGCAGTATTTT

j_gene: TRBJ2-5
len: 15
v_gene: TRBV10-3
d_gene: -
abundance: -
CDR3aa: CAISESERRVWTQYF
CDR3nt: TGTGCCATCAGTGAGTCAGAGCGGCGGGTCTGGACCCAGTACTTC

j_gene: TRBJ1-1
len: 16
v_gene: TRBV20-1
d_gene: -
abundance: -
CDR3aa: CSARDQGTAMNTEAFF
CDR3nt: TGCAGTGCTAGAGATCAAGGGACCGCGATGAACACTGAAGCTTTCTTT

j_gene: TRBJ1-1
len: 16
v_gene: TRBV7-9
d_gene: -
abundance: -
CDR3aa: CASSPLPRTGNTEAFF
CDR3nt: TGTGCCAGCAGCCCCCTTCCACGGACGGGGAACACTGAAGCTTTCTTT

j_gene: TRBJ2-2
len: 16
v_gene: TRBV6-1
d_gene: TRBD2
abundance: -
CDR3aa: CASSEARTGGSGELFF
CDR3nt: TGTGCCAGCAGTGAAGCGAGGACGGGGGGGTCCGGGGAGCTGTTTTTT

j_gene: TRBJ2-5
len: 14
v_gene: TRBV9
d_gene: -
abundance: many
CDR3aa: CASSVSVIQETQYF
CDR3nt: TGTGCCAGCAGCGTCTCGGTGATCCAAGAGACCCAGTACTTC

j_gene: TRBJ2-3
len: 16
v_gene: TRBV20-1
d_gene: -
abundance: -
CDR3aa: CSARDLRQSSTDTQYF
CDR3nt: TGCAGTGCTAGAGATCTCCGTCAGAGTAGCACAGATACGCAGTATTTT

j_gene: TRBJ2-7
len: 14
v_gene: TRBV5-1
d_gene: TRBD1
abundance: -
CDR3aa: CASSTGQGANEQYF
CDR3nt: TGCGCCAGCAGCACCGGACAGGGGGCTAACGAGCAGTACTTC

j_gene: TRBJ1-5
len: 17
v_gene: TRBV24-1
d_gene: -
abundance: many
CDR3aa: CATSDFSFGPNNQPQHF
CDR3nt: TGTGCCACCAGTGATTTCTCTTTCGGCCCGAACAATCAGCCCCAGCATTTT

j_gene: TRBJ1-1
len: 15
v_gene: TRBV28
d_gene: -
abundance: few
CDR3aa: CASSSSLGVGTEAFF
CDR3nt: TGTGCCAGCAGTTCGTCCTTGGGGGTGGGCACTGAAGCTTTCTTT

j_gene: TRBJ1-5
len: 14
v_gene: TRBV12-3/TRBV12-4
d_gene: -
abundance: -
CDR3aa: CASSFSRGNQPQHF
CDR3nt: TGTGCCAGCAGTTTTTCGCGGGGGAATCAGCCCCAGCATTTT

j_gene: TRBJ1-1
len: 15
v_gene: TRBV15
d_gene: TRBD1
abundance: many
CDR3aa: CATSRNYAGGTEAFF
CDR3nt: TGTGCCACCAGCAGAAATTATGCAGGGGGGACTGAAGCTTTCTTT

j_gene: TRBJ1-2
len: 13
v_gene: TRBV9
d_gene: -
abundance: many
CDR3aa: CASSVDSGYGYTF
CDR3nt: TGTGCCAGCAGCGTAGACAGTGGGTATGGCTACACCTTC

j_gene: TRBJ1-2
len: 16
v_gene: TRBV3-1
d_gene: -
abundance: -
CDR3aa: CASSQDGAGLDYGYTF
CDR3nt: TGTGCCAGCAGCCAAGATGGGGCAGGTCTGGACTATGGCTACACCTTC

j_gene: TRBJ2-1
len: 14
v_gene: TRBV28
d_gene: TRBD2
abundance: -
CDR3aa: CASVELAGFGEQFF
CDR3nt: TGTGCCAGCGTGGAGCTAGCGGGCTTCGGGGAGCAGTTCTTC

j_gene: TRBJ2-4
len: 15
v_gene: TRBV7-2
d_gene: -
abundance: -
CDR3aa: CASSLGLLAKNIQYF
CDR3nt: TGTGCCAGCAGCTTAGGTCTACTAGCCAAAAACATTCAGTACTTC

j_gene: TRBJ1-6
len: 16
v_gene: TRBV14
d_gene: -
abundance: many
CDR3aa: CASSQGSGQKNSPLHF
CDR3nt: TGTGCCAGCAGCCAGGGCTCAGGACAGAAAAATTCACCCCTCCACTTT

j_gene: TRBJ2-5
len: 14
v_gene: TRBV20-1
d_gene: -
abundance: many
CDR3aa: CSARDAPSGETQYF
CDR3nt: TGCAGTGCTAGAGATGCCCCCTCAGGAGAGACCCAGTACTTC

j_gene: TRBJ2-1
len: 14
v_gene: TRBV6-5
d_gene: TRBD2
abundance: -
CDR3aa: CASSYSQSGRVGFF
CDR3nt: TGTGCCAGCAGTTACTCGCAGAGCGGGAGGGTGGGGTTCTTC

j_gene: TRBJ1-6
len: 14
v_gene: TRBV20-1
d_gene: -
abundance: few
CDR3aa: CSARDTRGGSPLHF
CDR3nt: TGCAGTGCTAGAGATACCAGGGGCGGTTCACCCCTCCACTTT

j_gene: TRBJ2-1
len: 15
v_gene: TRBV15
d_gene: TRBD1
abundance: once
CDR3aa: CATSSYRDRDNEQFF
CDR3nt: TGTGCCACCAGCAGCTACCGGGACAGGGACAATGAGCAGTTCTTC

j_gene: TRBJ2-7
len: 15
v_gene: TRBV5-1
d_gene: TRBD1
abundance: many
CDR3aa: CASREGTGGSYEQYF
CDR3nt: TGCGCCAGCAGAGAGGGGACAGGGGGTTCCTACGAGCAGTACTTC

j_gene: TRBJ2-4
len: 14
v_gene: TRBV20-1
d_gene: -
abundance: many
CDR3aa: CSASAGLAKNIQYF
CDR3nt: TGCAGTGCTAGTGCGGGACTAGCCAAAAACATTCAGTACTTC

j_gene: TRBJ1-3
len: 15
v_gene: TRBV9
d_gene: -
abundance: -
CDR3aa: CASSAVGSSGNTIYF
CDR3nt: TGTGCCAGCAGCGCGGTGGGGAGCTCTGGAAACACCATATATTTT

j_gene: TRBJ2-3
len: 16
v_gene: TRBV11-2
d_gene: -
abundance: -
CDR3aa: CASSSRGGGSTDTQYF
CDR3nt: TGTGCCAGCAGCTCCCGAGGGGGAGGTAGCACAGATACGCAGTATTTT

j_gene: TRBJ2-2
len: 13
v_gene: TRBV4-1
d_gene: -
abundance: few
CDR3aa: CASGRVGTGELFF
CDR3nt: TGCGCCAGCGGTCGGGTTGGGACCGGGGAGCTGTTTTTT

j_gene: TRBJ2-5
len: 18
v_gene: TRBV12-3/TRBV12-4
d_gene: TRBD2
abundance: -
CDR3aa: CASSSSGTSGGAQETQYF
CDR3nt: TGTGCCAGCAGCTCCTCCGGGACTAGCGGGGGGGCCCAAGAGACCCAGTACTTC

j_gene: TRBJ2-5
len: 13
v_gene: TRBV20-1
d_gene: -
abundance: -
CDR3aa: CSARATAQETQYF
CDR3nt: TGCAGTGCTAGAGCGACAGCCCAAGAGACCCAGTACTTC

j_gene: TRBJ1-1
len: 14
v_gene: TRBV5-5
d_gene: -
abundance: -
CDR3aa: CASSPTGPNTEAFF
CDR3nt: TGTGCCAGCAGCCCCACTGGCCCCAACACTGAAGCTTTCTTT

j_gene: TRBJ2-5
len: 15
v_gene: TRBV5-1
d_gene: TRBD2
abundance: -
CDR3aa: CASSLVSGGGETQYF
CDR3nt: TGCGCCAGCAGCTTGGTGAGCGGCGGGGGAGAGACCCAGTACTTC

j_gene: TRBJ1-3
len: 13
v_gene: TRBV5-1
d_gene: -
abundance: few
CDR3aa: CASSVSSGNTIYF
CDR3nt: TGCGCCAGCAGCGTGAGCTCTGGAAACACCATATATTTT

j_gene: TRBJ2-7
len: 13
v_gene: TRBV29-1
d_gene: -
abundance: -
CDR3aa: CSVRRGSEDEQYF
CDR3nt: TGCAGCGTTCGGAGGGGGTCGGAGGACGAGCAGTACTTC

j_gene: TRBJ2-1
len: 13
v_gene: TRBV20-1
d_gene: -
abundance: -
CDR3aa: CSALTSSYNEQFF
CDR3nt: TGCAGTGCGTTGACGAGCTCCTACAATGAGCAGTTCTTC

j_gene: TRBJ2-1
len: 14
v_gene: TRBV5-1
d_gene: TRBD1
abundance: -
CDR3aa: CASSRGQEYNEQFF
CDR3nt: TGCGCCAGCAGCAGGGGACAGGAGTACAATGAGCAGTTCTTC

j_gene: TRBJ2-3
len: 17
v_gene: TRBV5-1
d_gene: -
abundance: -
CDR3aa: CASSPRTARDFTDTQYF
CDR3nt: TGCGCCAGCAGCCCTCGGACAGCTCGAGATTTCACAGATACGCAGTATTTT

j_gene: TRBJ1-1
len: 16
v_gene: TRBV6-1
d_gene: TRBD1
abundance: -
CDR3aa: CASSPMTGKSGTEAFF
CDR3nt: TGTGCCAGCAGTCCGATGACAGGGAAGTCTGGCACTGAAGCTTTCTTT

j_gene: TRBJ2-3
len: 15
v_gene: TRBV7-9
d_gene: -
abundance: -
CDR3aa: CASSARGGGTDTQYF
CDR3nt: TGTGCCAGCAGCGCCAGGGGGGGAGGCACAGATACGCAGTATTTT

j_gene: TRBJ2-3
len: 14
v_gene: TRBV7-3
d_gene: -
abundance: -
CDR3aa: CASSSSGAPDTQYF
CDR3nt: TGTGCCAGCAGCTCCTCCGGTGCCCCAGATACGCAGTATTTT

j_gene: TRBJ2-4
len: 14
v_gene: TRBV5-6
d_gene: -
abundance: few
CDR3aa: CASSLVNSKNIQYF
CDR3nt: TGTGCCAGCAGCTTGGTTAATAGCAAAAACATTCAGTACTTC

j_gene: TRBJ1-1
len: 15
v_gene: TRBV20-1
d_gene: -
abundance: few
CDR3aa: CSARVAATANTEAFF
CDR3nt: TGCAGTGCTAGAGTTGCCGCGACAGCGAACACTGAAGCTTTCTTT

j_gene: TRBJ2-5
len: 15
v_gene: TRBV21-1
d_gene: -
abundance: few
CDR3aa: CASSKVRGGKKTQYF
CDR3nt: TGTGCCAGCAGCAAAGTAAGAGGGGGCAAGAAGACCCAGTACTTC

j_gene: TRBJ2-3
len: 13
v_gene: TRBV4-3
d_gene: -
abundance: many
CDR3aa: CASSQGGGRTQYF
CDR3nt: TGCGCCAGCAGCCAAGGAGGTGGACGTACGCAGTATTTT

j_gene: TRBJ2-1
len: 15
v_gene: TRBV7-2
d_gene: -
abundance: -
CDR3aa: CASSSLRDPYNEQFF
CDR3nt: TGTGCCAGCAGCTCCCTGCGGGACCCTTACAATGAGCAGTTCTTC

j_gene: TRBJ1-5
len: 15
v_gene: TRBV6-5
d_gene: -
abundance: many
CDR3aa: CASSPSPGTLEPQHF
CDR3nt: TGTGCCAGCAGTCCAAGCCCCGGGACCTTGGAGCCCCAGCATTTT

j_gene: TRBJ2-2
len: 16
v_gene: TRBV7-2
d_gene: -
abundance: few
CDR3aa: CASSSPGARSTGELFF
CDR3nt: TGTGCCAGCAGCTCTCCGGGGGCCCGGAGCACCGGGGAGCTGTTTTTT

j_gene: TRBJ2-1
len: 17
v_gene: TRBV7-2
d_gene: TRBD2
abundance: few
CDR3aa: CASRTGTSVTPRDEQFF
CDR3nt: TGTGCCAGCAGAACCGGGACTAGCGTAACCCCGCGCGATGAGCAGTTCTTC

j_gene: TRBJ2-7
len: 15
v_gene: TRBV28
d_gene: -
abundance: few
CDR3aa: CASRGSSGDSYEQYF
CDR3nt: TGTGCCAGCAGAGGATCTAGTGGGGATTCCTACGAGCAGTACTTC

j_gene: TRBJ1-2
len: 13
v_gene: TRBV12-3/TRBV12-4
d_gene: -
abundance: many
CDR3aa: CASSFSQNYGYTF
CDR3nt: TGTGCCAGCAGTTTTTCGCAGAACTATGGCTACACCTTC

j_gene: TRBJ1-2
len: 14
v_gene: TRBV30
d_gene: TRBD1
abundance: few
CDR3aa: CAHPHRGDNYGYTF
CDR3nt: TGTGCCCACCCACACAGGGGCGACAACTATGGCTACACCTTC

j_gene: TRBJ2-7
len: 13
v_gene: TRBV7-6
d_gene: -
abundance: -
CDR3aa: CASSLVSEGEQYF
CDR3nt: TGTGCCAGCAGCTTAGTGTCAGAAGGCGAGCAGTACTTC

j_gene: TRBJ2-7
len: 15
v_gene: TRBV10-3
d_gene: TRBD2
abundance: -
CDR3aa: CAIHPGLAGDREQYF
CDR3nt: TGTGCCATCCACCCAGGACTAGCGGGAGATCGCGAGCAGTACTTC